This T cell receptor (beta chain) was identified in a study of T cells in Graves' hyperthyroidism and ophthalmopathy. General study results and limits: Appearing also in blood were most of the thyroid clonotypes expanded above 0.001. Model-based prediction identified ophthalmopathy a median approximately 6 months prior to its onset.

This clonotype was observed many times. The antigen is not known. Using RNA transcripts as the source, TCR beta CDR3 regions were amplified. Primed by the HTBI set, a first-round RT-PCR was run on the TCR CDR3. One entry per CDR3 protein, called by TCRdb with MiXCR from the multiplex PCR reads. The sample lists approximately 420,000 distinct CDR3 sequences, approximately 13% seen once, with roughly 4.8% in the top ten. Trimming removed 2 bases from V and 1 base from J, with 8 bases in between. The CDR3 runs 14 residues. Germline CDR1 is KGHSH and CDR2 is LQKENI. The hyperthyroidism was newly diagnosed and had lasted under 2 months; the patients were aged 18 to 65. Those patients with uncontrolled infection, other autoimmune disease, pregnancy or lactation were excluded.

This rearrangement joins TRBV18 to TRBJ2-5; D uncertain. The receptor's source is a woman under 30 with Graves' hyperthyroidism. Sequencing was carried out using blood. The CDR3 DNA reads as TGTGCCAGCTCACCAGACCGAACCCAAGAGACCCAGTACTTC. Residues: CASSPDRTQETQYF.